The 16 T cell receptor beta chains listed next were all sequenced from one sample in a study of cytomegalovirus exposure and HLA in healthy donors. The PCR made use of 60 Vbeta and 13 Jbeta primers. Clones were sequenced by immunoSEQ multiplex PCR, and TCRdb holds only the in-frame ones, with some missing. This table holds 150,000 to 200,000 clones, more than 9.5% found once. Sequencing used PBMCs. Receptors originate from a man aged 50 to 59 in good health and CMV-seropositive.

This clone has a handful of counts. V usage is TRBV28 and J usage is TRBJ1-3; a weak D match, TRBD1 (5 bases). This CDR3 comprises 15 residues. Germline assignment: CDR1 MDHEN and CDR2 SYDVKM. V lost 7 bases to trimming and J lost 0 bases, with 13 bases between them. The CDR3 spells CASTLGVSSGNTIYF. Written as DNA, the CDR3 is TGTGCCAGCACTCTAGGGGTTAGCTCTGGAAACACCATATATTTT. The full variable domain, its missing parts supplied by reference TRBV28 and TRBJ1-3, is DVKVTQSSRYLVKRTGEKVFLECVQDMDHENMFWYRQDPGLGLRLIYFSYDVKMKEKGDIPEGYSVSREKKERFSLILESASTNQTSMYLCASTLGVSSGNTIYFGEGSWLTVV.

The rearrangement joins TRBV4-3 to TRBJ2-2; 8 positions match TRBD2. The germline V gene has CDR1 LGHNA and CDR2 YSLEER. With 1 base clipped from V and 6 bases from J, the junction kept 10 bases outside the gene matches. This CDR3 is 17 amino acids long. The CDR3 here is CASSQGPTSGGAGELFF. In DNA, the CDR3 is TGCGCCAGCAGCCAAGGCCCCACCAGCGGGGGTGCCGGGGAGCTGTTTTTT.

This chain connects TRBV19 to TRBJ1-1; D is ambiguous. The ends were cut back, 3 bases at V and 6 bases at J, with 5 bases in the middle. The length of the CDR3 is 11 residues. Per the germline V gene, CDR1 is LNHDA and CDR2 is SQIVND (reference sequence). The CDR3, as DNA: TGTGCCAGTAGTATCGTCTCTGAAGCTTTCTTT. Amino acids: CASSIVSEAFF.

This clone turned up a few times. This chain joins TRBV6-5 and TRBJ1-6, with a weak D call TRBD1 (5 bases). Trimming cost V 2 bases and J 7 bases, with 12 bases left between them. The CDR3 covers 15 residues. Looked up from germline, CDR1 is MNHEY and CDR2 is SVGAGI. The CDR3 sequence: CASSYAGPSNSPLHF. The CDR3 DNA reads TGTGCCAGCAGTTACGCGGGACCATCGAATTCACCCCTCCACTTT.

This clone came up a few times. J is TRBJ2-7 and V is TRBV7-2; D remains unclear. This CDR3 comprises 11 residues. Germline CDR1 SGHTA, CDR2 FQGNSA. Trimming cost V 8 bases and J 2 bases, with 7 bases left between them. CDR3 nucleotide sequence: TGTGCCAGCGGCCAAACCTACGAGCAGTACTTC. Translation gives CASGQTYEQYF.

The J gene is TRBJ2-7, the V gene TRBV9; D may be TRBD2 (6 bases). Germline CDR1 reads SGDLS; CDR2 reads YYNGEE. Trimming pared 0 bases from V and 4 bases from J, leaving 11 bases between. CDR3 size: 14 residues. The CDR3: CASSVGAGPYEQYF. The CDR3 coding sequence is TGTGCCAGCAGCGTAGGGGCGGGACCTTACGAGCAGTACTTC.

The chain carries TRBV11-3 and TRBJ2-1; maybe TRBD2 (6 bases). The length of the CDR3 is 14 residues. The V end was cut by 5 bases, the J end by 8 bases, with 16 bases between. Germline CDR1 and CDR2: SGHNT and YENEEA. This chain's CDR3 is CASSPLRGSDEQFF. Written as DNA, the CDR3 is TGTGCCAGCAGCCCGTTGCGGGGCAGTGATGAGCAGTTCTTC.

V is TRBV6-1 and J is TRBJ2-7; D may be TRBD2 (5 bases). This CDR3 has 14 residues. The V and J ends lost 7 bases and 4 bases respectively, with 17 bases between them. Germline V gene lookup returns CDR1 MNHNS and CDR2 SASEGT. This CDR3 is CASTEVGWEYEQYF. The CDR3 nucleotides are TGTGCCAGCACGGAGGTGGGGTGGGAGTACGAGCAGTACTTC.

V is TRBV4-3 and J is TRBJ2-7; the D gene is possibly TRBD1 (6 bases). The CDR3 is 15 amino acids. Germline values: CDR1 LGHNA, CDR2 YSLEER. The V end lost 4 bases, the J end lost 2 bases, and 15 bases lay between the germline ends. The CDR3 here is CASSRAEDSAYEQYF. DNA of the CDR3: TGCGCCAGCAGCCGAGCCGAGGACAGTGCCTACGAGCAGTACTTC.

The chain joins TRBV29-1 to TRBJ1-2, with TRBD1 as a possible D gene (6 bases). Germline V CDR1 and CDR2: SQVTM, ANQGSEA. CDR3 length: 11 amino acids. The V end lost 7 bases, the J end lost 8 bases, and 14 bases lay between the germline ends. The chain's CDR3 is CSAQDSRGYTF. The CDR3 DNA reads as TGCAGCGCTCAGGACAGTAGGGGCTACACCTTC.

In its sample, this clone was seen a few times. This chain joins TRBV19 and TRBJ1-2, with D uncertain. Deletions cut 0 bases from V and 4 bases from J, with 3 bases between. This CDR3 has 12 amino acids. Per the germline V gene, CDR1 is LNHDA and CDR2 is SQIVND (reference sequence). The CDR3 bases are TGTGCCAGTAGTATAGATATCTATGGCTACACCTTC. It specifies CASSIDIYGYTF.

Only a few counts were recorded for this clone. The rearrangement links TRBV7-8 to TRBJ1-2; D might be TRBD1 (6 bases). This CDR3 comprises 16 residues. CDR1 is SGHVS, CDR2 FQNEAQ, per germline. Trimming left V 7 bases short and J 8 bases short, with 26 bases between. CDR3 residues: CASIGSPGAGAGGYTF. In DNA, the CDR3 is TGTGCCAGCATAGGGAGCCCTGGTGCAGGGGCCGGCGGCTACACCTTC.

There are a few counts of this clone. This chain uses TRBV30 with TRBJ1-6, with D tentatively TRBD1 (5 bases). Germline CDR1 GTSNPN, CDR2 SVGIG (reference sequence). This CDR3 is 13 amino acids long. V gave up 4 bases and J gave up 11 bases, with 15 bases separating them. CDR3 in DNA: TGTGCCTGGACGTCGGGGGGTTCCGCACCCCTCCACTTT. Protein product: CAWTSGGSAPLHF.

This clone showed up just a few times. The rearrangement uses TRBV27 and TRBJ2-6; D is uncertain. The germline gives CDR1 MNHEY, CDR2 SMNVEV (reference sequence). There are 14 residues in the CDR3. Trimming left V 5 bases short and J 0 bases short, with 5 bases between. The CDR3 is CASSPFSGANVLTF. In DNA, the CDR3 is TGTGCCAGCAGTCCCTTCTCTGGGGCCAACGTCCTGACTTTC.

This clone was seen only a few times. The chain combines TRBV28 with TRBJ1-5; 11 bases are shared with TRBD1. In germline, CDR1 is MDHEN, CDR2 SYDVKM. The trim removed 8 bases at V and 0 bases at J, leaving 12 bases unmatched. The CDR3 runs to 18 residues. The CDR3 sequence is CASGSIRTGGLSNQPQHF. The CDR3 region has the DNA TGTGCCAGCGGCTCAATCAGGACAGGGGGCCTTAGCAATCAGCCCCAGCATTTT.

This clone was detected only a few times. In DNA, the CDR3 is TGCGCCAGCAGCCGGGAGAGGGGGGAGACCCAGTACTTC. The encoded protein is CASSRERGETQYF. The J gene is TRBJ2-5, the V gene TRBV4-3; perhaps TRBD1 as D (6 bases). Germline assignment: CDR1 LGHNA and CDR2 YSLEER. The CDR3 runs to 13 residues. The ends were cut back, 4 bases at V and 5 bases at J, with 11 bases in the middle.